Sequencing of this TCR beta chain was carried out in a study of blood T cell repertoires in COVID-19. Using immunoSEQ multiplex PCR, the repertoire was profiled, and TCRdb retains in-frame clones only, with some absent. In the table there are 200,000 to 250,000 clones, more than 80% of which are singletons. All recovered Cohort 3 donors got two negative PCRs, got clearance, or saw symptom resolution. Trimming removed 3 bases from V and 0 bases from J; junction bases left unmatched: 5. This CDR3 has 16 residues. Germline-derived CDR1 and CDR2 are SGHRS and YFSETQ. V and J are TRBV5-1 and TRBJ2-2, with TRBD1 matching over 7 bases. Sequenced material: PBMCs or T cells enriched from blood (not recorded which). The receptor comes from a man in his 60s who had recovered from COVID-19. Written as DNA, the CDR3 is TGCGCCAGCAGCTCGACCGGGACAGCGAACACCGGGGAGCTGTTTTTT. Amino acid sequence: CASSSTGTANTGELFF.